These 4 T cell receptor beta chains share one sample of origin, sequenced in a study of PD-1 blockade in classical Hodgkin lymphoma. Using immunoSEQ multiplex PCR, the repertoire was profiled, and TCRdb retains in-frame clones only, with some absent. Of 80,000 to 95,000 clones listed, 75% to 85% are singletons. Indicated time point: cycle 4 day 1 (C4D1), after 5 to 7 weeks of nivolumab. Relapse after autologous stem cell transplantation occurred in every patient, and brentuximab vedotin exposure varied. Specimen: peripheral blood mononuclear cells (PBMCs), collected before the fourth cycle of nivolumab. Receptors were obtained from a human donor with classical Hodgkin lymphoma.

The gene calls are TRBV6-5 and TRBJ1-2; 9 positions match TRBD1. CDR1 and CDR2 (germline): MNHEY, SVGAGI. V was pared by 2 bases and J by 2 bases, with 3 bases of the junction left unmatched. The CDR3 extends over 15 amino acids. The CDR3 protein is CASSYQTGGNYGYTF. Written as DNA, the CDR3 is TGTGCCAGCAGTTACCAGACAGGGGGGAACTATGGCTACACCTTC.

V is TRBV19 and J is TRBJ1-4; D not certain. The CDR3 contains 14 residues. V was cut by 7 bases and J by 0 bases, with 9 bases left in between. Germline V gene sequence: CDR1 LNHDA, CDR2 SQIVND (reference sequence). The DNA for the CDR3 is TGTGCCAGTAAGGTCAGACCAACTAATGAAAAACTGTTTTTT. It specifies CASKVRPTNEKLFF. Full variable domain (missing parts from reference TRBV19 and TRBJ1-4): DGGITQSPKYLFRKEGQNVTLSCEQNLNHDAMYWYRQDPGQGLRLIYYSQIVNDFQKGDIAEGYSVSREKKESFPLTVTSAQKNPTAFYLCASKVRPTNEKLFFGSGTQLSVL.

The V call is TRBV7-2, the J call TRBJ2-5; TRBD2 aligns across 10 bases. The CDR3 totals 16 residues. CDR1 is SGHTA and CDR2 is FQGNSA in the germline V gene. The V gene end was trimmed by 5 bases and the J gene end by 4 bases; junction bases not matched to a gene: 10. In DNA, the CDR3 is TGTGCCAGCAGCCCAAGGACTAGCGGACCTACAGAGACCCAGTACTTC. Translated: CASSPRTSGPTETQYF. Complete variable domain (other parts from reference TRBV7-2 and TRBJ2-5): GAGVSQSPSNKVTEKGKDVELRCDPISGHTALYWYRQSLGQGLEFLIYFQGNSAPDKSGLPSDRFSAERTGGSVSTLTIQRTQQEDSAVYLCASSPRTSGPTETQYFGPGTRLLVL.

Remarks on this clone: Other DNA sequences in this specimen translate into the identical CDR3. The chain carries TRBV5-1 and TRBJ1-4, with TRBD1 matching 7 bases. The trim removed 5 bases at V and 0 bases at J, leaving 4 bases unmatched. This CDR3 spans 15 amino acids. Looked up from germline, CDR1 is SGHRS and CDR2 is YFSETQ. This chain's CDR3 is CASRRDRPTNEKLFF. CDR3 nucleotides: TGCGCCAGCAGACGGGACAGACCAACTAATGAAAAACTGTTTTTT.